These T cell receptor beta chains were read from a single sample in a study of blood T cells in healthy people across ages. TCRdb re-derived calls from the 5' RACE reads in MiXCR, one entry per CDR3 protein. The sample yields 800,000 to 950,000 distinct CDR3 sequences, roughly 34% seen once. The material sequenced was blood. These receptors were collected from a man younger than 30 in good health. The CDR3 runs from the conserved cysteine through the conserved F or W. D genes are given only for firm matches. The size field is filled for only some rows; it gives once, few, many or a size class.

. TRBJ2-5 few TRBV20-1 14 CSAKNGGRGETQYF TGCAGTGCTAAAAACGGAGGCAGGGGCGAGACCCAGTACTTC
. TRBJ2-7 few TRBV6-2/TRBV6-3 13 CANPGRGEDEQYF TGTGCCAACCCTGGACGGGGCGAGGACGAGCAGTACTTC
. TRBJ2-3 . TRBV5-1 14 CASSTLQSTDTQYF TGCGCCAGCAGCACCCTTCAGAGCACAGATACGCAGTATTTT
. TRBJ2-1 . TRBV5-1 16 CASSPTASVSYNEQFF TGCGCCAGCAGCCCAACTGCTAGCGTTTCCTACAATGAGCAGTTCTTC
TRBD1 TRBJ1-5 few TRBV27 15 CASSLSTGVGQPQHF TGTGCCAGCAGTTTATCTACAGGGGTAGGGCAGCCCCAGCATTTT
. TRBJ2-3 few TRBV20-1 14 CSASRGVGTDTQYF TGCAGTGCTAGTCGAGGGGTCGGCACAGATACGCAGTATTTT
. TRBJ2-3 few TRBV10-3 12 CATRTSTDTQYF TGTGCCACCCGGACCAGCACAGATACGCAGTATTTT
TRBD1 TRBJ2-1 . TRBV20-1 15 CSAPAGTGSSETQFF TGCAGTGCCCCCGCCGGGACAGGTAGTTCGGAGACCCAGTTCTTC
. TRBJ2-1 . TRBV4-1 17 CASSHAQGRGVYNEQFF TGCGCCAGCAGCCATGCACAGGGTAGGGGGGTCTACAATGAGCAGTTCTTC
. TRBJ1-1 many TRBV12-3/TRBV12-4 12 CASSFDWPEAFF TGTGCCAGCAGTTTTGATTGGCCTGAAGCTTTCTTT
TRBD2 TRBJ2-3 . TRBV28 19 CASSSPLGLAGGLRDTQYF TGTGCCAGCAGTTCCCCTCTGGGGCTAGCGGGGGGGCTAAGAGATACGCAGTATTTT
TRBD2 TRBJ2-1 . TRBV3-1 17 CASSQDPPGLAANEQFF TGTGCCAGCAGCCAAGATCCCCCAGGACTAGCGGCCAATGAGCAGTTCTTC
TRBD1 TRBJ1-2 many TRBV12-3/TRBV12-4 13 CASSPGGRDGYTF TGTGCCAGCAGTCCAGGGGGGAGGGATGGCTACACCTTC
. TRBJ2-2 few TRBV10-2 16 CASSAGRPANTGELFF TGCGCCAGCAGTGCGGGACGCCCAGCGAACACCGGGGAGCTGTTTTTT
TRBD1 TRBJ1-4 . TRBV18 16 CASSPLGGTGGEKLFF TGTGCCAGCTCACCACTGGGAGGGACAGGCGGGGAAAAACTGTTTTTT
. TRBJ1-6 many TRBV11-2 16 CASSLFPGHRISPLHF TGTGCCAGCAGCCTATTTCCGGGACACCGTATTTCACCCCTCCACTTT
. TRBJ1-2 few TRBV20-1 12 CSAHLRRDGYTF TGCAGTGCTCATCTTAGACGGGATGGCTACACCTTC
. TRBJ2-1 few TRBV14 14 CASSPMDGSNEQFF TGTGCCAGCAGCCCTATGGACGGGTCCAATGAGCAGTTCTTC
. TRBJ2-5 few TRBV6-6 15 CASSYSGRVQETQYF TGTGCCAGCAGTTACTCAGGCAGGGTCCAAGAGACCCAGTACTTC
. TRBJ2-5 few TRBV9 13 CASSVEMGETQYF TGTGCCAGCAGCGTAGAGATGGGGGAGACCCAGTACTTC
TRBD1 TRBJ2-2 . TRBV28 16 CASSLGLGQGAGELFF TGTGCCAGCAGTTTAGGTCTGGGACAGGGGGCCGGGGAGCTGTTTTTT
TRBD2 TRBJ2-5 few TRBV20-1 14 CSAWVAGIRETQYF TGCAGTGCGTGGGTAGCGGGGATTCGGGAGACCCAGTACTTC
. TRBJ1-4 many TRBV12-3/TRBV12-4 14 CASSFSRGSEKLFF TGTGCCAGCAGTTTCTCAAGGGGGTCTGAAAAACTGTTTTTT
. TRBJ1-5 . TRBV7-9 15 CASSLGDTGNQPQHF TGTGCCAGCAGCTTAGGGGACACGGGCAATCAGCCCCAGCATTTT
. TRBJ1-2 . TRBV18 15 CASSAGAGLNYGYTF TGTGCCAGCTCAGCAGGGGCAGGGCTTAACTATGGCTACACCTTC
. TRBJ2-1 . TRBV27 14 CASKPGSSYNEQFF TGTGCCAGCAAACCAGGGAGCTCCTACAATGAGCAGTTCTTC
. TRBJ2-5 once TRBV4-2 15 CASSQDASPYNEQYF TGTGCCAGCAGCCAAGACGCCTCCCCCTACAATGAGCAGTACTTC
TRBD2 TRBJ2-4 . TRBV7-9 17 CASSLSLAGVAKNIQYF TGTGCCAGCAGCTTATCTCTAGCGGGGGTAGCCAAAAACATTCAGTACTTC
. TRBJ2-1 . TRBV29-1 15 CSVEGGQRGYNEQFF TGCAGCGTTGAAGGCGGACAGAGGGGTTACAATGAGCAGTTCTTC
. TRBJ1-1 few TRBV6-2/TRBV6-3 14 CASSYPFGDTEAFF TGTGCCAGCAGTTACCCCTTTGGGGACACTGAAGCTTTCTTT
. TRBJ2-1 . TRBV21-1 18 CASSKGFLAGGSYNEQFF TGTGCCAGCAGCAAAGGTTTTCTAGCGGGGGGCTCCTACAATGAGCAGTTCTTC
TRBD1 TRBJ1-2 . TRBV12-3/TRBV12-4 15 CASSSRPRTGEGYTF TGTGCCAGCAGTTCACGTCCGAGGACAGGTGAAGGCTACACCTTC
. TRBJ1-2 once TRBV27 14 CASSLSMEGRGYTF TGTGCCAGCAGTTTATCGATGGAGGGAAGGGGCTACACCTTC
TRBD2 TRBJ2-1 few TRBV4-2 19 CASSPKPTPSGGAYNEQFF TGTGCCAGCAGCCCCAAACCAACCCCTAGCGGGGGGGCTTACAATGAGCAGTTCTTC
. TRBJ2-7 few TRBV7-2 11 CASSLVKQQYF TGTGCCAGCAGCTTAGTCAAACAGCAGTACTTC
TRBD2 TRBJ2-1 many TRBV20-1 13 CSAGTSRHNEQFF TGCAGTGCCGGGACTAGCCGACACAATGAGCAGTTCTTC
. TRBJ2-4 few TRBV9 15 CASSVVGYVSDIQYF TGTGCCAGCAGCGTTGTAGGGTACGTAAGCGACATTCAGTACTTC
TRBD1 TRBJ2-3 . TRBV18 16 CASSPRTGDPTDTQYF TGTGCCAGCTCACCAAGAACAGGGGACCCCACAGATACGCAGTATTTT
TRBD1 TRBJ1-1 . TRBV27 17 CASSLRRQGPTNTEAFF TGTGCCAGCAGTTTAAGGCGACAGGGGCCGACGAACACTGAAGCTTTCTTT
. TRBJ1-4 few TRBV4-2 15 CASSQGVLTNEKLFF TGTGCCAGCAGCCAAGGCGTATTAACTAATGAAAAACTGTTTTTT
TRBD1 TRBJ1-1 . TRBV27 15 CASSMGTARNTEAFF TGTGCCAGCAGTATGGGGACAGCGCGGAACACTGAAGCTTTCTTT
. TRBJ2-3 . TRBV20-1 14 CSALPGSRADTQYF TGCAGTGCTCTTCCGGGCTCCCGGGCAGATACGCAGTATTTT
. TRBJ2-1 few TRBV7-9 16 CASSWPPGSSYNEQFF TGTGCCAGCAGCTGGCCCCCCGGGAGCTCCTACAATGAGCAGTTCTTC
. TRBJ2-1 few TRBV5-1 16 CASSLEGPGADNEQFF TGCGCCAGCAGCTTGGAGGGTCCCGGGGCTGACAATGAGCAGTTCTTC
TRBD1 TRBJ2-3 few TRBV20-1 16 CSAPSLQGASTDTQYF TGCAGTGCTCCGTCCCTACAGGGGGCCAGCACAGATACGCAGTATTTT
. TRBJ1-2 few TRBV9 14 CASSVVGRGNGYTF TGTGCCAGCAGCGTAGTGGGCAGAGGAAATGGCTACACCTTC
. TRBJ1-4 few TRBV29-1 11 CSVLRSNKLFF TGCAGCGTTTTGAGGAGTAATAAACTGTTTTTT
TRBD1 TRBJ1-6 . TRBV29-1 14 CSVAQTGTNSPLHF TGCAGCGTCGCCCAGACAGGGACCAATTCACCCCTCCACTTT
. TRBJ2-7 many TRBV29-1 12 CSVVADTYEQYF TGCAGCGTTGTGGCGGATACCTACGAGCAGTACTTC
. TRBJ1-2 few TRBV28 12 CASSTVTGGYTF TGTGCCAGCAGTACGGTAACAGGCGGCTACACCTTC
. TRBJ2-7 . TRBV11-1 15 CASSSFSSGLNEQYF TGTGCCAGCAGCTCCTTCAGTTCGGGCTTGAACGAGCAGTACTTC
. TRBJ2-5 few TRBV13 12 CASTLFDNEQYF TGTGCCAGCACCCTTTTCGACAATGAGCAGTACTTC